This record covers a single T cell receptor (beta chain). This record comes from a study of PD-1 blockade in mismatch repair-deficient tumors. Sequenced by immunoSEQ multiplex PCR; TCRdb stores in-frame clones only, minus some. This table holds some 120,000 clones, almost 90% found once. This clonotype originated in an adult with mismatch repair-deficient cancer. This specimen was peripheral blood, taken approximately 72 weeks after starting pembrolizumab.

CDR3 loop: CASSSTSGSPTSYEQYF. In DNA form, the CDR3 reads TGTGCCAGCAGCTCGACTAGCGGGAGCCCAACCTCCTACGAGCAGTACTTC. The rearrangement joins TRBV7-9 to TRBJ2-7, with 12 bases aligning to TRBD2. Looked up from germline, CDR1 is SEHNR and CDR2 is FQNEAQ (reference sequence). The CDR3 covers 17 residues. The V and J ends lost 4 bases and 0 bases, in that order; junction bases with no gene match: 7.